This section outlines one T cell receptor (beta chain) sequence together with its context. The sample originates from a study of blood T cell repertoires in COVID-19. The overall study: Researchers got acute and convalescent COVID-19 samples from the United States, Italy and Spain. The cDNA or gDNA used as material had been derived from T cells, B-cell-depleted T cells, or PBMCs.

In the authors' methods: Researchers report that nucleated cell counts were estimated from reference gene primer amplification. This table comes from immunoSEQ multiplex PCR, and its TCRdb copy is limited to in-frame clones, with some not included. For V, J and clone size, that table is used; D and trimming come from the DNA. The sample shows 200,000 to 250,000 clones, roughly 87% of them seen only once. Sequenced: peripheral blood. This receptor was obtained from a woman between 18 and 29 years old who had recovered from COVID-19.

The CDR3 bases are TGTGCCAGCAGCAAACAGGGGGCGGGCGAAAAACTGTTTTTT. Protein: CASSKQGAGEKLFF. This chain connects TRBV7-9 to TRBJ1-4; 9 bases match TRBD1. Unmatched junction bases numbered 6, after V lost 5 bases and J lost 8 bases. The CDR3 is made up of 14 amino acids. The V gene's germline CDR1 is SEHNR and CDR2 FQNEAQ (reference sequence).